The 3 T cell receptor beta chains below were found in one sample sequenced in a study of regulatory T cells in long-lasting Graves disease. As to time point: persistent/refractory GD, antithyroid drugs over 5 years with positive TRAb. From RNA extracted from PBMCs, the TCR library was made. For TCR beta, libraries came from iRepertoire HTBI primers and Arm-PCR of CDR3 regions. MiXCR was run by TCRdb on the multiplex PCR reads, yielding one entry per CDR3 protein. The table has some 370,000 distinct CDR3 sequences, under 25% seen once; the top ten hold less than 25%. The sample consisted of peripheral blood mononuclear cells (PBMCs), taken when the disease was refractory, from a patient treated with antithyroid drugs. These receptors were collected from a female donor with Graves disease.

As for this clonotype: A read error may produce the germline difference seen at one junction end. V and J are TRBV6-1 and TRBJ2-7; 9 bases align to TRBD2. CDR3 length equals 17 residues. CDR1 is MNHNS and CDR2 is SASEGT in the germline V gene. In DNA form, the CDR3 reads TGTGCTTCAGGGGATGTAGCGGGAGCTCCGGGTTCCTATGAGCAGTACTTC. Translated: CASGDVAGAPGSYEQYF.

Turning to this clonotype: With a much larger clone just one base away, this may be a read error. The rearrangement uses TRBV6-1 and TRBJ2-5, with 13 bases aligning to TRBD2. Germline CDR1 and CDR2: MNHNS and SASEGT. The length of the CDR3 is 15 residues. The CDR3 nucleotides read TGTGTCAGCAGTCCTACTAGCGGGAGGGCAGAGACCCAGTACTTC. Translated, it gives CVSSPTSGRAETQYF.

The chain recombines TRBV11-2 with TRBJ1-2; 7 bases line up with TRBD1. This CDR3 region has 16 residues. After removal of 4 bases from V and 3 bases from J, the junction contained 11 bases not matched to a gene. Germline CDR1 SGHAT, CDR2 FQNNGV. CDR3 nucleotide sequence: TGTGCCAGCAGCTCCCCAAAGACAGGGCGCTACTATGGCTACACCTTC. This encodes CASSSPKTGRYYGYTF. The full variable domain, in which reference TRBV11-2 and TRBJ1-2 provide the parts outside the CDR3, is EAGVAQSPRYKIIEKRQSVAFWCNPISGHATLYWYQQILGQGPKLLIQFQNNGVVDDSQLPKDRFSAERLKGVDSTLKIQPAKLEDSAVYLCASSSPKTGRYYGYTFGSGTRLTVV.